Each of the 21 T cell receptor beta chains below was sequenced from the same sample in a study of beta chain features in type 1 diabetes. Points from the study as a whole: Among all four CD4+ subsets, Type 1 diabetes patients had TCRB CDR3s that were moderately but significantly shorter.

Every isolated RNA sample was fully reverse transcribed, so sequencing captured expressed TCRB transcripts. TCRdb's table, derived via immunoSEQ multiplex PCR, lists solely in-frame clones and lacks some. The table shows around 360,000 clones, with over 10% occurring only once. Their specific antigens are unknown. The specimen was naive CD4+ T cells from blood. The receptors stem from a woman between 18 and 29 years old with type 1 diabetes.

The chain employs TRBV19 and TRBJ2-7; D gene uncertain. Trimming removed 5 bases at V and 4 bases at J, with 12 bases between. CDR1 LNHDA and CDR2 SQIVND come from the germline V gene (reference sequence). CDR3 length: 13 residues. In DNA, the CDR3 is TGTGCCAGTAGTCTCGGAAACGGGTACGAGCAGTACTTC. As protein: CASSLGNGYEQYF.

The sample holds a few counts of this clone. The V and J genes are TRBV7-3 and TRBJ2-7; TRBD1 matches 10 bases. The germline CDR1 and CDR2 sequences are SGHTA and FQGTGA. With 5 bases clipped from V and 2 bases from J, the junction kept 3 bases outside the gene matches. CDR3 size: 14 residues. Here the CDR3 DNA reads TGTGCCAGCAGCCCGGGGACAGGGGCCTACGAGCAGTACTTC. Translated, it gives CASSPGTGAYEQYF.

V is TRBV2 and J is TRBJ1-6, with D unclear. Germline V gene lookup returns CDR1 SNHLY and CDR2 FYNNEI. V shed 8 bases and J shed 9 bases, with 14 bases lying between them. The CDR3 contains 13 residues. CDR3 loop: CASVAGMSSPLHF. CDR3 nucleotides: TGTGCCAGCGTGGCGGGGATGAGTTCACCCCTCCACTTT.

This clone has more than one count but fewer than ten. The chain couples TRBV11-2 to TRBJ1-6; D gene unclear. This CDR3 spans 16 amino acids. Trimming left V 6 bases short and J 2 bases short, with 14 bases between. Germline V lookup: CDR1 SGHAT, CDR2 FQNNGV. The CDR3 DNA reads TGTGCCAGCAGAAACTTTGGGCAGACCTATAATTCACCCCTCCACTTT. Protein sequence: CASRNFGQTYNSPLHF.

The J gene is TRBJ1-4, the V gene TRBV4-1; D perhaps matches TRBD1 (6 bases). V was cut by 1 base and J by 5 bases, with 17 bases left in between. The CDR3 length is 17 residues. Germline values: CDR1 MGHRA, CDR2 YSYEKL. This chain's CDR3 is CASSQVGSGESNEKLFF. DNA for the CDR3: TGCGCCAGCAGCCAAGTAGGATCAGGGGAATCCAATGAAAAACTGTTTTTT.

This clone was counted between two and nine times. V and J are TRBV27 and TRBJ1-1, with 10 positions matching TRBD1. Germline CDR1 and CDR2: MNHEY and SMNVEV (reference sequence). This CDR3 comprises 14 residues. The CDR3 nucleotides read TGTGTCACAGCAGCCATAGGGACAGGGGCAGGAGCTTTCTTT. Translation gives CVTAAIGTGAGAFF.

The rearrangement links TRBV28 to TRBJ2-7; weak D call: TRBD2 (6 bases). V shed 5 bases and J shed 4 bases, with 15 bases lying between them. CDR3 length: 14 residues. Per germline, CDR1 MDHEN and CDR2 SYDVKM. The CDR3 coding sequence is TGTGCCAGCAGTGGAACGGCGGAGGGTTACGAGCAGTACTTC. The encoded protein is CASSGTAEGYEQYF.

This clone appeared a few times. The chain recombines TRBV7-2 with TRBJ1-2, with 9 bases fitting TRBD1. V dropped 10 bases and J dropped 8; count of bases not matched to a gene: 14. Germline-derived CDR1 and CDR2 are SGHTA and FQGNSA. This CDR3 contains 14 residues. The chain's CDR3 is CATEDRGYPMGYTF. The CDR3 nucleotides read TGTGCCACCGAGGACAGGGGATATCCTATGGGCTACACCTTC.

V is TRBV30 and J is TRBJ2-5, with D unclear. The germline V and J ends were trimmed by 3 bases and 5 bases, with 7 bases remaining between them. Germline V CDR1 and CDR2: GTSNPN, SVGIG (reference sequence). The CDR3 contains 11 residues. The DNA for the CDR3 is TGTGCCTGGAGCAACATGGAGACCCAGTACTTC. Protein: CAWSNMETQYF.

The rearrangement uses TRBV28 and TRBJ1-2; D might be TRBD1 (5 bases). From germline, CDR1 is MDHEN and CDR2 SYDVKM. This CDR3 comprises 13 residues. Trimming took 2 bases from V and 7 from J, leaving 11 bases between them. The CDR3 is CASSLTGIGGYTF. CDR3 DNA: TGTGCCAGCAGTTTAACAGGAATTGGTGGCTACACCTTC.

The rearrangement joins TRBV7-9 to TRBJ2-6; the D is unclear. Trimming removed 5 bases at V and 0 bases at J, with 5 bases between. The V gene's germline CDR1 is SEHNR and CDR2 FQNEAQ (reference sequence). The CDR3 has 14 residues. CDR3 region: CASSQDSGANVLTF. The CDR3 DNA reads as TGTGCCAGCAGCCAGGACTCTGGGGCCAACGTCCTGACTTTC.

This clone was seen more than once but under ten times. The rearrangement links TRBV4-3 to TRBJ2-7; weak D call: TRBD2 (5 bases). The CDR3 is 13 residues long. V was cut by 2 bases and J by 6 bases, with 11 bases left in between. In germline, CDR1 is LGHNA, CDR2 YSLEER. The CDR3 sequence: CASSQYSGGEQYF. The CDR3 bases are TGCGCCAGCAGCCAATACTCAGGAGGCGAGCAGTACTTC.

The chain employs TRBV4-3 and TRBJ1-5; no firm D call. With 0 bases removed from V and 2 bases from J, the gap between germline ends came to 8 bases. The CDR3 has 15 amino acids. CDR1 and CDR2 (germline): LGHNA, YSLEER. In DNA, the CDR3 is TGCGCCAGCAGCCAAGATGCGGGTGGCAATCAGCCCCAGCATTTT. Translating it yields CASSQDAGGNQPQHF.

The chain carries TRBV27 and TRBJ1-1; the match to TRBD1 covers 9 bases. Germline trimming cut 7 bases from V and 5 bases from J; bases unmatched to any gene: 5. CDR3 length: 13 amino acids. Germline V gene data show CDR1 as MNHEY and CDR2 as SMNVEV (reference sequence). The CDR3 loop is CASKIGTGTEAFF. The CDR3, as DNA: TGTGCCAGCAAAATTGGGACAGGGACTGAAGCTTTCTTT.

The DNA of the CDR3 is TGTGCCAGTAGTATTCTCGGCAGTAGCGGGAGCTCCTACAATGAGCAGTTCTTC. This translates into CASSILGSSGSSYNEQFF. The chain recombines TRBV19 with TRBJ2-1; 9 nucleotides line up with TRBD2. In germline, CDR1 is LNHDA, CDR2 SQIVND (reference sequence). The CDR3 is 18 residues long. J lost 0 bases, V lost 3 bases, and 9 bases had no gene match.

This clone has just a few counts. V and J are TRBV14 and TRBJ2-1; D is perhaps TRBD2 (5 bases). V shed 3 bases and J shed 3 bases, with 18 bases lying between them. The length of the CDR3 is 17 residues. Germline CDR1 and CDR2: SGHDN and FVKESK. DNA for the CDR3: TGTGCCAGCAGCCAGCAAGGTGTCAGCGGAATCTACAATGAGCAGTTCTTC. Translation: CASSQQGVSGIYNEQFF. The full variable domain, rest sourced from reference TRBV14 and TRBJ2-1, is EAGVTQFPSHSVIEKGQTVTLRCDPISGHDNLYWYRRVMGKEIKFLLHFVKESKQDESGMPNNRFLAERTGGTYSTLKVQPAELEDSGVYFCASSQQGVSGIYNEQFFGPGTRLTVL.

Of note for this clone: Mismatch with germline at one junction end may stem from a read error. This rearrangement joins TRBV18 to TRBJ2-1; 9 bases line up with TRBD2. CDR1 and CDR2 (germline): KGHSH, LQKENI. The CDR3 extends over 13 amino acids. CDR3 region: CASSPEGLAERFF. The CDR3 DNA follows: TGTGCCAGCTCACCAGAGGGACTAGCAGAGCGGTTCTTC.

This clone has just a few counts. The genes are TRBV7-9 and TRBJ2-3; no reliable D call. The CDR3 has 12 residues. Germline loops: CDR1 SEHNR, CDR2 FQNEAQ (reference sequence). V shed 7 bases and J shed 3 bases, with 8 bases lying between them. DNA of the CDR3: TGTGCCAGCAACCTGAGGACAGATACGCAGTATTTT. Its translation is CASNLRTDTQYF.

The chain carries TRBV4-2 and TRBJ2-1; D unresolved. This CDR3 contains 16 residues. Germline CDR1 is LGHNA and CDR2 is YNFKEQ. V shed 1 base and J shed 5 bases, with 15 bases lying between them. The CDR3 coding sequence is TGTGCCAGCAGCCAAGGAGGCGGAGCCGTTGACAATGAGCAGTTCTTC. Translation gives CASSQGGGAVDNEQFF.

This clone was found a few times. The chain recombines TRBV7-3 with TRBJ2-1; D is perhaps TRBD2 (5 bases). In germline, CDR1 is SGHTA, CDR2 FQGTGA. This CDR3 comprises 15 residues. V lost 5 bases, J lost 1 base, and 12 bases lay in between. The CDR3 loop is CASSAGAGSYNEQFF. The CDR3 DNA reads TGTGCCAGCAGCGCCGGCGCGGGTTCCTACAATGAGCAGTTCTTC.

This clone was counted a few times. The DNA for the CDR3 is TGTGCCAGCAGCTCGCAGGGATACGAGCAGTACTTC. This codes for CASSSQGYEQYF. The rearrangement links TRBV13 to TRBJ2-7; tentatively, D is TRBD1 (5 bases). There are 12 residues in the CDR3. Trimming stripped 4 bases from V and 4 bases from J, with 8 bases between. CDR1 and CDR2 from the germline V gene are PRHDT and FYEKMQ (reference sequence).